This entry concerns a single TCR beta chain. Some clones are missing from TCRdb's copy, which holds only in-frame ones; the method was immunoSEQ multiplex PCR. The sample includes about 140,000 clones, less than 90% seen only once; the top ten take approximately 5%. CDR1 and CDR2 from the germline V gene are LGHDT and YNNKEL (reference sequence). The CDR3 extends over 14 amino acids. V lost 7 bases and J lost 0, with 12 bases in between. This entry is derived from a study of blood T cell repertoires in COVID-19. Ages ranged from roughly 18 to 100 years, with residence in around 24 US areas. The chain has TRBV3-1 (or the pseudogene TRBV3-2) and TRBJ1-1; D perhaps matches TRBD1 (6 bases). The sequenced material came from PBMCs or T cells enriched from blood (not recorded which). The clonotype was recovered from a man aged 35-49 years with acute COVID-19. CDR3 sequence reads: CASTPDRLNTEAFF. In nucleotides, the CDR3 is TGTGCCAGCACCCCGGACAGATTGAACACTGAAGCTTTCTTT.